A single sample gave rise to the 5 T cell receptor beta chains below, sequenced in a study of post-analysis software for immune sequencing data. Built from TCR beta cDNA, the libraries had unique molecular identifiers in them. TCRdb re-analysed the PCR reads in MiXCR, keeping a single row per CDR3 protein. Among a few hundred thousand distinct CDR3 sequences, around 36% were seen once, and the ten largest hold about 5.6%. What these receptors recognize is not known. Points from the study as a whole: Five or six TRBV segments were significantly more frequent in patients than in controls. TRBV5-6, TRBV5-1 and TRBV20-1 were among these segments.

The source material was blood. The receptor source for this set is a girl aged 2 to 17 with multiple sclerosis.

This clonotype occurred a few times. J is TRBJ2-5 and V is TRBV5-1, with D possibly called TRBD1 or TRBD2 (6 bases each). The CDR3 spans 17 residues. Trimming removed 0 bases at V and 0 bases at J, with 15 bases between. Germline V gene data show CDR1 as SGHRS and CDR2 as YFSETQ. The CDR3 loop reads CASSLGQGTLYQETQYF. Written as DNA, the CDR3 is TGCGCCAGCAGCTTGGGGCAGGGGACTCTATACCAAGAGACCCAGTACTTC.

The V gene is TRBV6-2 or TRBV6-3, the J gene TRBJ2-3; tentatively, D is TRBD2 (6 bases). The germline gives CDR1 MNHEY, CDR2 SVGEGT. This CDR3 is built from 15 residues. Trimming cost V 6 bases and J 2 bases, with 15 bases left between them. CDR3 in DNA: TGTGCCAGCAGCCTTGGGACTCTTTACACAGATACGCAGTATTTT. Protein product: CASSLGTLYTDTQYF.

In the case of this clonotype: At one of its ends the junction is not consistent with the germline gene, which may arise from a read error. The J gene is TRBJ1-6, the V gene TRBV7-9; D gene ambiguous. Germline CDR1 and CDR2: SEHNR and FQNEAQ (reference sequence). The CDR3 totals 12 residues. The CDR3 sequence: CASSVDNSPRHF. The CDR3 DNA reads as TGTGCTTCGTCGGTTGATAATTCACCCCGCCACTTT. The whole variable domain, remainder taken from reference TRBV7-9 and TRBJ1-6, is DTGVSQNPRHKITKRGQNVTFRCDPISEHNRLYWYRQTLGQGPEFLTYFQNEAQLEKSRLLSDRFSAERPKGSFSTLEIQRTEQGDSAMYLCASSVDNSPRHFGNGTRLTVT.

The chain recombines TRBV11-2 with TRBJ1-2; D uncertain. Trimming took 1 base from V and 8 from J, leaving 11 bases between them. This CDR3 contains 13 residues. The germline gives CDR1 SGHAT, CDR2 FQNNGV. The DNA for the CDR3 is TGTGCCAGCAGCTTAGGAAGGGAAGAAGGCTACACCTTC. Its translation: CASSLGREEGYTF.

Of note for this clonotype: At one end, the junction sequence differs from germline, possibly due to a read error. The rearrangement uses TRBV4-2 and TRBJ1-6, with D tentatively TRBD1 (5 bases). From germline, CDR1 is LGHNA and CDR2 YNFKEQ. The CDR3 has 16 residues. The CDR3 coding sequence is TGTGCCAGCAGCCAAGCGGATAGGGGAGAAAATTCACCCCACCACTTT. Translating it yields CASSQADRGENSPHHF.